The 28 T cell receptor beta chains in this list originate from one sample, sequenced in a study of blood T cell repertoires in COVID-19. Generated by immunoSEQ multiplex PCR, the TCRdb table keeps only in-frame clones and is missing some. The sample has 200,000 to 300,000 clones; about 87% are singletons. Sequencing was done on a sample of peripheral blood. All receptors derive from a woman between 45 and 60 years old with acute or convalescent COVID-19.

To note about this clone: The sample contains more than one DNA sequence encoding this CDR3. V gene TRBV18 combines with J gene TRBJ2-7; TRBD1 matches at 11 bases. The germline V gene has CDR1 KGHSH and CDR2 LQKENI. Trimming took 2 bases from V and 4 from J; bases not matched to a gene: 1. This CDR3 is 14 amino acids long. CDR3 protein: CASSPGTGGYEQYF. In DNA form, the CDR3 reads TGTGCCAGCTCACCAGGGACAGGGGGTTACGAGCAGTACTTC.

The CDR3, as DNA: TGTGCCAGCACCAACCTCGGGACACAAGATCAGCCCCAGCATTTT. Amino acids: CASTNLGTQDQPQHF. The chain combines TRBV28 with TRBJ1-5, with D perhaps matching TRBD1 (6 bases). CDR3 size: 15 residues. Per germline, CDR1 MDHEN and CDR2 SYDVKM. Trimming left V 7 bases short and J 5 bases short, with 18 bases between.

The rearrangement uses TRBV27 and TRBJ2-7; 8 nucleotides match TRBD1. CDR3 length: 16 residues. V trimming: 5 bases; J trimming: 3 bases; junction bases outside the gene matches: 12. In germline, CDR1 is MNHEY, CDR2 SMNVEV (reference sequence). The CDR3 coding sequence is TGTGCCAGCAGTCCCTCGACAGGGGAATCACTCTACGAGCAGTACTTC. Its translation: CASSPSTGESLYEQYF.

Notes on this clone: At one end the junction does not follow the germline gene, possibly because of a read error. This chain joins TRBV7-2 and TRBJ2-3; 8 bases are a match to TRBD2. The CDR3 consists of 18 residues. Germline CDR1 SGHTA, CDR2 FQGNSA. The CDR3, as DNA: TGTGCCAGCAGCATAGCCCAATTGGGCGGGAGGCTGACAGATACGCAGTATTTT. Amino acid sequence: CASSIAQLGGRLTDTQYF.

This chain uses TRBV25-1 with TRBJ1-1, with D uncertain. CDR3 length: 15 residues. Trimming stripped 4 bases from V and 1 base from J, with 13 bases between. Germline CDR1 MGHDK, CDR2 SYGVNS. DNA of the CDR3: TGTGCCAGCAGTGTCAGGAACAGCCCGAACACTGAAGCTTTCTTT. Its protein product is CASSVRNSPNTEAFF.

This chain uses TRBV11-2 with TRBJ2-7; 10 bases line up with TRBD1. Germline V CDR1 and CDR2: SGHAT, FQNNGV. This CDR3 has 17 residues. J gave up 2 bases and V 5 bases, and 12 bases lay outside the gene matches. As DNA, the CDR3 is TGTGCCAGCAGCGCGCGGACTCGGGACAGGGGCACCTACGAGCAGTACTTC. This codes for CASSARTRDRGTYEQYF.

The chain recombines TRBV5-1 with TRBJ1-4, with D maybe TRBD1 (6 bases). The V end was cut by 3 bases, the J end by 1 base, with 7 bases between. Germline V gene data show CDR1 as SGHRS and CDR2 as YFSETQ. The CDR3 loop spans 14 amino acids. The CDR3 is CASSSDRTNEKLFF. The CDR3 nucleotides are TGCGCCAGCAGCTCGGACAGAACTAATGAAAAACTGTTTTTT.

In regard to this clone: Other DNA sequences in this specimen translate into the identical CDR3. CDR3 DNA sequence: TGTGCCAGTAGTACTAGGACTAGCACAGATACGCAGTATTTT. Translation: CASSTRTSTDTQYF. This chain uses TRBV19 with TRBJ2-3; the D gene is possibly TRBD2 (5 bases). This CDR3 contains 14 residues. The germline V and J ends were trimmed by 4 bases and 0 bases, with 8 bases remaining between them. Germline CDR1 and CDR2: LNHDA and SQIVND (reference sequence).

The CDR3 region is CASSRGQGVDYEQYF. As DNA, the CDR3 is TGTGCCAGCAGCCGAGGGCAGGGGGTCGATTACGAGCAGTACTTC. The chain has TRBV5-4 and TRBJ2-7; 7 positions agree with TRBD1. The CDR3 is 15 amino acids. Germline V gene sequence: CDR1 SGHNT, CDR2 YYREEE (reference sequence). After removal of 4 bases from V and 4 bases from J, the junction contained 11 bases not matched to a gene. Full variable domain (remainder filled in from reference TRBV5-4 and TRBJ2-7): ETGVTQSPTHLIKTRGQQVTLRCSSQSGHNTVSWYQQALGQGPQFIFQYYREEENGRGNFPPRFSGLQFPNYSSELNVNALELDDSALYLCASSRGQGVDYEQYFGPGTRLTVT.

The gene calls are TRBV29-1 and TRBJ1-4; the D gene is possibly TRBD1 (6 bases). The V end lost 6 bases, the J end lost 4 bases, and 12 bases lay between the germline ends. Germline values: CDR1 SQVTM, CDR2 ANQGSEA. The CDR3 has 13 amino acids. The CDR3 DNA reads TGCAGCGTGAGAACAGGGAATAATGAAAAACTGTTTTTT. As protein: CSVRTGNNEKLFF.

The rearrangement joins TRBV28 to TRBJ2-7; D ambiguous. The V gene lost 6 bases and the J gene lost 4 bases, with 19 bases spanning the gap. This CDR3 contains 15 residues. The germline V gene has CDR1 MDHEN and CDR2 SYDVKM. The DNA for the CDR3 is TGTGCCAGCAGCCTCCTAATGACACTTTCTTACGAGCAGTACTTC. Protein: CASSLLMTLSYEQYF.

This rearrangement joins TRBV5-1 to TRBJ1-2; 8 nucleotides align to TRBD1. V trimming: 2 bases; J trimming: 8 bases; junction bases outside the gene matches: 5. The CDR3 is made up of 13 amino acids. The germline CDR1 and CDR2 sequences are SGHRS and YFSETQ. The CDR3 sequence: CASSLGQGAGYTF. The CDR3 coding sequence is TGCGCCAGCAGCTTAGGACAGGGAGCGGGCTACACCTTC.

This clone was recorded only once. The CDR3 reads CASSPDLKSYEQYF. The CDR3 DNA is TGTGCCAGCAGCCCCGACTTGAAATCCTACGAGCAGTACTTC. V gene TRBV28 combines with J gene TRBJ2-7; D not resolved. Trimming left V 6 bases short and J 1 base short, with 13 bases between. This CDR3 has 14 amino acids. From germline, CDR1 is MDHEN and CDR2 SYDVKM.

The CDR3 reads CASSLAAGISTDTQYF. The CDR3 DNA sequence: TGTGCCAGCAGCTTAGCGGCAGGGATAAGCACAGATACGCAGTATTTT. V usage is TRBV7-6 and J usage is TRBJ2-3; perhaps TRBD1 as D (5 bases). The CDR3 totals 16 residues. CDR1 is SGHVS, CDR2 FNYEAQ, per germline. Trimming shortened V by 0 bases and J by 0 bases, and 10 bases separated the two germline ends. The full variable domain, in which reference TRBV7-6 and TRBJ2-3 provide the parts outside the CDR3, is GAGVSQSPRYKVTKRGQDVALRCDPISGHVSLYWYRQALGQGPEFLTYFNYEAQQDKSGLPNDRFSAERPEGSISTLTIQRTEQRDSAMYRCASSLAAGISTDTQYFGPGTRLTVL.

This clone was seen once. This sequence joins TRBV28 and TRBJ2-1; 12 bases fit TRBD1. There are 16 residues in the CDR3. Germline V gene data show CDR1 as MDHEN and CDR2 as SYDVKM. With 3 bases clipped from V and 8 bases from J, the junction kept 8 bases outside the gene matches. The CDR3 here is CASSFGPGTGGYEQFF. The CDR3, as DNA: TGTGCCAGCAGTTTCGGCCCCGGGACAGGGGGCTATGAGCAGTTCTTC.

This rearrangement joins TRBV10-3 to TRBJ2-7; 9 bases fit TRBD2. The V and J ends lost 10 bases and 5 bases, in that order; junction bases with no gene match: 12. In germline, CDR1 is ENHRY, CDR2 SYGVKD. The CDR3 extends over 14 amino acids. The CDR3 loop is CATLSAGGPHEQYF. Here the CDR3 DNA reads TGTGCCACCCTCTCGGCGGGAGGGCCCCACGAGCAGTACTTC.

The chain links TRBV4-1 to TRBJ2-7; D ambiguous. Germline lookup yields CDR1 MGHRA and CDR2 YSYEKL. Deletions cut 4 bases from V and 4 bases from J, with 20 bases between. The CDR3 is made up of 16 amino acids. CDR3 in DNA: TGCGCCAGCAGCCCCGAGGAGTTGTCGGGTCGATACGAGCAGTACTTC. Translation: CASSPEELSGRYEQYF.

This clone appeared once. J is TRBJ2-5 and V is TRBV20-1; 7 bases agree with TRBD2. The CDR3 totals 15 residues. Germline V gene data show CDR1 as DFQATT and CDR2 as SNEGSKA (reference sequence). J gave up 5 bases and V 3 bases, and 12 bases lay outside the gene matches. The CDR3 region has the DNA TGCAGTGCTAGTGAGGCGGGAGCCCTTTTGGAGACCCAGTACTTC. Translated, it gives CSASEAGALLETQYF.

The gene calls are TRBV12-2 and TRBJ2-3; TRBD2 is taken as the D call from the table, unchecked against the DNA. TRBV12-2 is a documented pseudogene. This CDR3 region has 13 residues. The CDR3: CASRLGRVGRQYF. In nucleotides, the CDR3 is TGTGCAAGTCGCTTAGGAAGAGTAGGGAGGCAGTATTTT.

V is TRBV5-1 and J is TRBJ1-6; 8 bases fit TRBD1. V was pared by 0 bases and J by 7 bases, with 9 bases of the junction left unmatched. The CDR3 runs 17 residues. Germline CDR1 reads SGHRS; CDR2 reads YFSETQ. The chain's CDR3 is CASSLGQGAIENSPLHF. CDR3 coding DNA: TGCGCCAGCAGCTTGGGGCAGGGGGCAATTGAAAATTCACCCCTCCACTTT.

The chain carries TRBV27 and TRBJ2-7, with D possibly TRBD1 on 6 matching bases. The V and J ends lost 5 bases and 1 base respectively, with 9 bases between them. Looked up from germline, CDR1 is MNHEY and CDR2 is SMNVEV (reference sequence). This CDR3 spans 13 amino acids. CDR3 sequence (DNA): TGTGCCAGCAGTCGAGGACAGTCCTACGAGCAGTACTTC. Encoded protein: CASSRGQSYEQYF.

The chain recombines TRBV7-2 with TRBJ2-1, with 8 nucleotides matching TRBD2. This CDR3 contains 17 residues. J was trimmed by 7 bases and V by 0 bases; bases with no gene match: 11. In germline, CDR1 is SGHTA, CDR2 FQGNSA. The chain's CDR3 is CASSLARLARGWNEQFF. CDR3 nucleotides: TGTGCCAGCAGCTTAGCCCGACTAGCGAGGGGTTGGAATGAGCAGTTCTTC.

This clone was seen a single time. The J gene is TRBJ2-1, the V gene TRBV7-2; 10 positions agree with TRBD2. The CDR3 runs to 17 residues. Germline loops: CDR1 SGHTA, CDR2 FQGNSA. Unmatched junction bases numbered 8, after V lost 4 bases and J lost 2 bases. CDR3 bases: TGTGCCAGCAGCTCAGTGCTAGCGGGAGACCCCTACAATGAGCAGTTCTTC. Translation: CASSSVLAGDPYNEQFF.

CDR3 sequence: CASSVRQGPYEQYF. The CDR3 nucleotides are TGTGCCAGTAGTGTCCGACAGGGTCCCTACGAGCAGTACTTC. The chain is built from TRBV19 and TRBJ2-7; 7 bases are a match to TRBD1. Germline assignment: CDR1 LNHDA and CDR2 SQIVND (reference sequence). Trimming removed 5 bases from V and 2 bases from J; junction bases left unmatched: 6. The CDR3 contains 14 residues.

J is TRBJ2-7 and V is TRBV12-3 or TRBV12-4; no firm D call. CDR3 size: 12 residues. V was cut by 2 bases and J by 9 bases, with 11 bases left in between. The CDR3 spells CASSLIGDVQYF. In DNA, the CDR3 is TGTGCCAGCAGTTTAATAGGAGATGTGCAGTACTTC.

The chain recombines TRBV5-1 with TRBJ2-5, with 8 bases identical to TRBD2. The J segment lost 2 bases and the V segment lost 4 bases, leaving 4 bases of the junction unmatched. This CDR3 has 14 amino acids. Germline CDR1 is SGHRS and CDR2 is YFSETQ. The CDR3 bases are TGCGCCAGCAGCCGGGGGGGTGGACAAGAGACCCAGTACTTC. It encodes CASSRGGGQETQYF.

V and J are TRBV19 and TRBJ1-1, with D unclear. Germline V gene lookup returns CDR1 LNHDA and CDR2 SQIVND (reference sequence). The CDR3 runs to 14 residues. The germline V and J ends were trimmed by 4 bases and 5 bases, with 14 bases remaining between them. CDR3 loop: CASSKSGVGTEAFF. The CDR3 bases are TGTGCCAGTAGTAAAAGCGGGGTGGGTACTGAAGCTTTCTTT. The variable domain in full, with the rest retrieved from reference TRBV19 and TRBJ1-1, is DGGITQSPKYLFRKEGQNVTLSCEQNLNHDAMYWYRQDPGQGLRLIYYSQIVNDFQKGDIAEGYSVSREKKESFPLTVTSAQKNPTAFYLCASSKSGVGTEAFFGQGTRLTVV.

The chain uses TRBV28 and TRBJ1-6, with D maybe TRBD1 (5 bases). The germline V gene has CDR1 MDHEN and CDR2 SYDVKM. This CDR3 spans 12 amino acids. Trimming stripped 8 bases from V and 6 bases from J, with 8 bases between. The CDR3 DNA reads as TGTGCCAGCTCCCAGGGTAATTCACCCCTCCACTTT. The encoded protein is CASSQGNSPLHF.